The present T cell receptor beta chain was sequenced within a study of response to subunit inactivated influenza vaccine. TCRdb re-derived calls from the RT-PCR reads in MiXCR, one entry per CDR3 protein. The data hold 500,000 or so distinct CDR3 sequences, with more than 15% observed a single time. This clonotype was detected only a few times. As yet, its antigen is unknown. V was trimmed by 1 base and J by 1 base, leaving 11 bases between them. The CDR3 consists of 15 residues. Looked up from germline, CDR1 is SGHRS and CDR2 is YFSETQ. Study-wide results and caveats: Every seasonal influenza vaccination brings in few new T cells, the authors suggested.

The V call is TRBV5-1, the J call TRBJ1-1, with D perhaps matching TRBD1 (6 bases). The specimen was CD4+ T cells sorted from PBMCs, collected around 25 months after vaccination. The receptor was isolated from a man aged 50-75 years who received an inactivated influenza vaccine. CDR3 amino acids: CASSLLSGQNTEAFF. The CDR3 DNA reads TGCGCCAGCAGCTTGCTTTCGGGACAGAACACTGAAGCTTTCTTT.